This T cell receptor (beta chain) was profiled in a study of T-cell reconstitution after alpha-beta-depleted transplantation in children. TCRbeta library construction was performed incorporating unique molecular identifiers. TCRdb itself ran the PCR reads through MiXCR, one entry per CDR3 protein. The top ten hold less than 3.5% of the sample, which has 200,000 to 300,000 distinct CDR3 sequences, around 25% seen once. The length of the CDR3 is 15 residues. Per the germline V gene, CDR1 is DFQATT and CDR2 is SNEGSKA (reference sequence). The V gene end was trimmed by 1 base and the J gene end by 2 bases; junction bases not matched to a gene: 1.

Here the sequenced sample was PBMCs, taken before TCRalphabeta/CD19-depleted stem cell transplant. This receptor was identified in a girl aged 2 to 9 with Fanconi anemia, due to receive a stem cell transplant. This sequence joins TRBV20-1 and TRBJ2-2; TRBD1 aligns across 10 bases. The CDR3 sequence: CSARGDRGNTGELFF. CDR3 in DNA: TGCAGTGCTAGAGGGGACAGGGGAAACACCGGGGAGCTGTTTTTT.